This T cell receptor (beta chain) originates from a study of T cell responses to AZD1222 COVID-19 vaccine (dated by TCRdb to the early 2020s). Context from the whole study: AZD1222 recipients given second doses at about 4 weeks or at about 12 weeks were pooled, since spike-specific TCR depth and breadth were not found to differ between the two schedules. A total of 230 to 250 trial participants underwent TCR sequencing, of whom about 200 received two doses of AZD1222 and about 25 received two doses of the MenACWY control vaccine. Trial participants were enrolled into age subgroups of 18-55, 56-69 and 70-plus years, which contained 148, 28 and 57 TCR-sequenced participants, respectively.

The time point label for this specimen denotes: baseline before first vaccination. The vaccinee samples were drawn from two UK trials, COV001 and COV002, one of which was a single-blind randomized controlled phase 2/3 trial testing AZD1222 (ChAdOx1 nCoV-19) in healthy adults. Trial participant PBMC samples were collected at day 0 and day 28 after the second dose for TCRbeta chain sequencing. The CDR3 regions of human TCRbeta chains were analyzed by immunosequencing. The source study handled its data this way. TCRs in the repertoires were matched against a reference library of SARS-CoV-2-specific TCRs that had been generated with the MIRA antigen-specificity platform. Breadth meant the fraction of unique TCRs that were SARS-CoV-2-associated, whereas depth meant the fraction of total T cells that were SARS-CoV-2-associated. Using the MIRA data, each spike-specific TCR was mapped to the spike region that the TCR reacts to and placed in a CD4 or CD8 class. Log10-transformed breadth and depth values were compared by one-way ANOVA with Sidak's multiple comparisons tests. TCRdb stores this immuneACCESS table with in-frame sequences only. Part of the clones is absent; in the studies checked, under half of the shortfall reflects unresolved V genes, and no reason is known for the rest. The DNA was the basis for D and trimming; V, J and clone size are from that table. Here the sample has roughly 170,000 clones; about 90% occur a single time. Under 2.5% of the sample is in the top ten clones.

The paper as a whole reports these results and caveats: Participants were mostly white British, with more females than males. The authors suggested clonal diversity may have been underestimated. Reportedly, close to half of the unique spike-specific TCRs recognized epitopes lying outside the regions that are mutated in the B.1.351 and B.1.1.7 variants. Because no day 14 peak-response samples were available, the repertoires could be characterized only after the peak T cell response. Conclusions about previously exposed vaccinees are limited, since just five or six AZD1222 recipients were seropositive for SARS-CoV-2 at baseline. Vaccine-associated CD4 TCRs spanned the whole spike protein, with dominant responses in regions 160-218 and 743-854. The 56-69-year group was small, and its depth increase did not reach significance, likely because of low power. After two AZD1222 doses, both the breadth and the depth of spike-specific TCRs were significantly higher than at day 0 and than in MenACWY recipients.

Details on this clone: It has no known antigen specificity. It has no much larger one-base neighbor in the sample; base qualities were not kept.

CDR1 is given as WNHNN and CDR2 as SYGVQD, both from the germline V gene (reference sequence). The CDR3 starts with the cysteine, ends with the phenylalanine, and has 15 residues. Just CDR3 DNA is preserved here, 45 bases in frame from base 1. V loses 6 bases of germline sequence and J loses 8 bases, and the interval between the two ends is 17 bases. The TCR was taken from an adult in good health. The sequence links TRBV10-1 to TRBJ1-6; the D gene assignment is ambiguous. This sample comprised peripheral blood, obtained on day 0 of AZD1222 vaccination. The bases are TGCGCCAGCAGCATCTCCTCAGGCTCGGATTCACCCCTCCACTTT. It translates as CASSISSGSDSPLHF.